Below are 28 T cell receptor beta chains sequenced from a single sample in a study of T cell responses to AZD1222 COVID-19 vaccine. The method was immunoSEQ multiplex PCR; TCRdb's version includes in-frame clones alone and lacks a portion of them. The sample lists approximately 190,000 clones, approximately 94% occurring once. This material consisted of peripheral blood, taken 28 days after the second AZD1222 dose. All receptors derive from an adult who received the AZD1222 COVID-19 vaccine.

V usage is TRBV5-1 and J usage is TRBJ1-1; possible D gene TRBD1, 5 bases. The V end lost 5 bases, the J end lost 0 bases, and 14 bases lay between the germline ends. The CDR3 length is 15 residues. From germline, CDR1 is SGHRS and CDR2 YFSETQ. The CDR3 bases are TGCGCCAGCAGGTTTGGGGGGAACATGAACACTGAAGCTTTCTTT. Amino acids: CASRFGGNMNTEAFF. The full variable domain, completed using reference TRBV5-1 and TRBJ1-1, is KAGVTQTPRYLIKTRGQQVTLSCSPISGHRSVSWYQQTPGQGLQFLFEYFSETQRNKGNFPGRFSGRQFSNSRSEMNVSTLELGDSALYLCASRFGGNMNTEAFFGQGTRLTVV.

This chain joins TRBV9 and TRBJ1-2; 8 nucleotides line up with TRBD1. V shed 3 bases and J 7 bases; nucleotides not matched to a gene: 5. Germline loops: CDR1 SGDLS, CDR2 YYNGEE. This CDR3 comprises 13 residues. In DNA form, the CDR3 reads TGTGCCAGCAGCGACGGACAGGGCTTTGGCTACACCTTC. It yields the protein CASSDGQGFGYTF.

V gene TRBV18 combines with J gene TRBJ1-1, with 8 nucleotides matching TRBD1. The germline gives CDR1 KGHSH, CDR2 LQKENI. The CDR3 loop spans 15 amino acids. V was pared by 3 bases and J by 3 bases, with 6 bases of the junction left unmatched. The CDR3 reads CASSPRTGTHTEAFF. For the CDR3, the DNA is TGTGCCAGCTCACCTAGGACAGGGACGCACACTGAAGCTTTCTTT.

V gene TRBV5-4 combines with J gene TRBJ1-4, with a tentative D call TRBD1 (5 bases). The V end was cut by 4 bases, the J end by 3 bases, with 13 bases between. Germline V gene data show CDR1 as SGHNT and CDR2 as YYREEE (reference sequence). The CDR3 is 15 amino acids. This chain's CDR3 is CASSQRGQANEKLFF. The CDR3, as DNA: TGTGCCAGCAGCCAAAGGGGCCAAGCTAATGAAAAACTGTTTTTT.

The chain uses TRBV11-2 and TRBJ1-2; no firm D call. Germline CDR1 reads SGHAT; CDR2 reads FQNNGV. V was shortened by 2 bases and J by 4 bases, with 11 bases between the two germline ends. The CDR3 consists of 14 residues. CDR3 sequence reads: CASSLSPRLYGYTF. The DNA for the CDR3 is TGTGCCAGCAGCTTAAGCCCCAGGCTCTATGGCTACACCTTC.

The V call is TRBV18, the J call TRBJ1-2, with TRBD1 matching 7 bases. This CDR3 spans 13 amino acids. Germline V gives CDR1 KGHSH, CDR2 LQKENI. The V gene end was trimmed by 6 bases and the J gene end by 6 bases; junction bases not matched to a gene: 7. CDR3 in amino acids: CASSAGTADGYTF. CDR3 coding DNA: TGTGCCAGCTCGGCCGGGACAGCTGATGGCTACACCTTC.

The chain has TRBV19 and TRBJ2-5; TRBD1 agrees at 7 bases. After removal of 3 bases from V and 0 bases from J, the junction contained 7 bases not matched to a gene. The CDR3 is 16 residues long. The germline V gene has CDR1 LNHDA and CDR2 SQIVND (reference sequence). The CDR3 nucleotides are TGTGCCAGTAGTATGGACGGGACAGTGTACCAAGAGACCCAGTACTTC. Residues: CASSMDGTVYQETQYF.

V gene TRBV19 combines with J gene TRBJ1-5; no clear D gene. This CDR3 is built from 13 residues. CDR1 LNHDA and CDR2 SQIVND come from the germline V gene (reference sequence). Trimming took off 5 bases at V and 3 bases at J, with 8 bases between the two ends. The DNA of the CDR3 is TGTGCCAGTAGTGGGCAGTACAATCAGCCCCAGCATTTT. Protein: CASSGQYNQPQHF.

V gene TRBV27 combines with J gene TRBJ1-6, with D perhaps matching TRBD1 (5 bases). CDR3 length: 17 amino acids. Germline V CDR1 and CDR2: MNHEY, SMNVEV (reference sequence). V was trimmed by 6 bases and J by 8 bases, leaving 23 bases between them. CDR3: CASRGRQRVRKDSPLHF. CDR3 DNA: TGTGCCAGCAGGGGACGGCAAAGGGTCAGGAAAGATTCACCCCTCCACTTT.

The chain is built from TRBV11-2 and TRBJ1-3; possible D gene TRBD1, 5 bases. This CDR3 region has 15 residues. Germline V gene lookup returns CDR1 SGHAT and CDR2 FQNNGV. V lost 5 bases, J lost 2 bases, and 13 bases lay in between. This CDR3 reads CASSGTAGAGNTIYF. The CDR3 nucleotides are TGTGCCAGCAGCGGGACGGCTGGAGCTGGAAACACCATATATTTT.

The J gene is TRBJ1-2, the V gene TRBV7-3; TRBD1 matches at 9 bases. J lost 8 bases, V lost 4 bases, and 5 bases had no gene match. There are 13 residues in the CDR3. CDR1 is SGHTA, CDR2 FQGTGA, per germline. CDR3 amino acids: CASSSTGGSGYTF. Here the CDR3 DNA reads TGTGCCAGCAGCTCGACAGGGGGAAGCGGCTACACCTTC.

This chain connects TRBV5-1 to TRBJ2-4, with unresolved D. V was cut by 4 bases and J by 5 bases, with 7 bases left in between. Germline CDR1 and CDR2: SGHRS and YFSETQ. The CDR3 has 12 amino acids. The CDR3 nucleotides are TGCGCCAGCAGCCCGGACGAAAACATTCAGTACTTC. It codes for CASSPDENIQYF.

The chain has TRBV5-4 and TRBJ1-6; 8 nucleotides align to TRBD1. The CDR3 has 17 residues. Germline CDR1 is SGHNT and CDR2 is YYREEE (reference sequence). The V gene end was trimmed by 4 bases and the J gene end by 2 bases; junction bases not matched to a gene: 8. For the CDR3, the DNA is TGTGCCAGCAGCCGCCGTGCACAGGGGGCCTATAATTCACCCCTCCACTTT. Protein: CASSRRAQGAYNSPLHF.

This chain links TRBV7-8 with TRBJ2-7; D is uncertain. Germline loops: CDR1 SGHVS, CDR2 FQNEAQ. This CDR3 is built from 13 residues. The V end was cut by 3 bases, the J end by 0 bases, with 6 bases between. The CDR3 DNA reads as TGTGCCAGCAGCTTCGAGTTCTCCTACGAGCAGTACTTC. Its translation: CASSFEFSYEQYF.

The rearrangement uses TRBV7-2 and TRBJ1-1, with 10 bases fitting TRBD1. V lost 5 bases and J lost 1; bases outside the gene matches: 4. The CDR3 runs to 15 residues. The germline V gene has CDR1 SGHTA and CDR2 FQGNSA. CDR3 in amino acids: CASSNRQGANTEAFF. The CDR3 nucleotides read TGTGCCAGCAGCAACCGACAGGGGGCGAACACTGAAGCTTTCTTT. The full variable domain, in which reference TRBV7-2 and TRBJ1-1 provide the parts outside the CDR3, is GAGVSQSPSNKVTEKGKDVELRCDPISGHTALYWYRQSLGQGLEFLIYFQGNSAPDKSGLPSDRFSAERTGGSVSTLTIQRTQQEDSAVYLCASSNRQGANTEAFFGQGTRLTVV.

This sequence joins TRBV7-2 and TRBJ2-1; 10 bases match TRBD2. The germline V gene encodes CDR1 SGHTA and CDR2 FQGNSA. The CDR3 loop spans 16 amino acids. J lost 9 bases, V lost 7 bases, and 15 bases had no gene match. The CDR3: CASTGWRSGGALEQFF. CDR3 DNA sequence: TGTGCCAGCACCGGCTGGAGGAGCGGGGGGGCTCTTGAGCAGTTCTTC.

This rearrangement joins TRBV5-6 to TRBJ1-5; D unclear. This CDR3 is built from 16 residues. Looked up from germline, CDR1 is SGHDT and CDR2 is YYEEEE. V dropped 0 bases and J dropped 3 bases, with 13 bases sitting between them. This CDR3 reads CASSLGGGMNNQPQHF. Written as DNA, the CDR3 is TGTGCCAGCAGCTTGGGTGGAGGGATGAACAATCAGCCCCAGCATTTT.

This clone was seen once. V gene TRBV6-5 combines with J gene TRBJ1-5; 10 nucleotides align to TRBD1. J lost 7 bases, V lost 7 bases, and 7 bases had no gene match. The CDR3 is 14 residues long. CDR1 MNHEY and CDR2 SVGAGI come from the germline V gene. CDR3 DNA sequence: TGTGCCAGCACCCCGGGGACAGGGGTCCAGCCCCAGCATTTT. Its translation is CASTPGTGVQPQHF.

V gene TRBV12-5 combines with J gene TRBJ2-3; D remains unclear. Germline-derived CDR1 and CDR2 are LGHNT and FRNRAP. Trimming stripped 2 bases from V and 2 bases from J, with 11 bases between. CDR3 length: 15 residues. For the CDR3, the DNA is TGTGCTAGTGGTTTGAACTCTGATTACACAGATACGCAGTATTTT. The encoded protein is CASGLNSDYTDTQYF.

The chain carries TRBV29-1 and TRBJ2-1; TRBD2 aligns across 9 bases. Trimming cost V 1 base and J 9 bases; bases outside gene matches: 13. This CDR3 has 16 amino acids. The germline V gene encodes CDR1 SQVTM and CDR2 ANQGSEA. CDR3 residues: CSVEGPSGGTNSEQFF. CDR3 DNA: TGCAGCGTTGAAGGACCAAGCGGGGGGACGAACAGTGAGCAGTTCTTC.

The chain uses TRBV28 and TRBJ1-2; the D gene is possibly TRBD1 (5 bases). Trimming left V 3 bases short and J 2 bases short, with 13 bases between. CDR3 length: 15 residues. Germline V gives CDR1 MDHEN, CDR2 SYDVKM. The CDR3 loop reads CASSFLRGENYGYTF. DNA of the CDR3: TGTGCCAGCAGTTTTTTACGGGGGGAAAACTATGGCTACACCTTC.

CDR3 amino acids: CVPGARSGNTIYF. Here the CDR3 DNA reads TGTGTTCCGGGGGCAAGGTCTGGAAACACCATATATTTT. The chain employs TRBV7-9 and TRBJ1-3; tentatively, D is TRBD1 (6 bases). This CDR3 is built from 13 residues. The germline CDR1 and CDR2 sequences are SEHNR and FQNEAQ (reference sequence). The variable domain in full, completed from reference TRBV7-9 and TRBJ1-3, reads DTGVSQNPRHKITKRGQNVTFRCDPISEHNRLYWYRQTLGQGPEFLTYFQNEAQLEKSRLLSDRFSAERPKGSFSTLEIQRTEQGDSAMYLCVPGARSGNTIYFGEGSWLTVV.

The rearrangement uses TRBV3-1 (or the pseudogene TRBV3-2) and TRBJ2-5; D is uncertain. Germline V lookup: CDR1 LGHDT, CDR2 YNNKEL (reference sequence). CDR3 length: 14 amino acids. V was clipped by 1 base and J by 5 bases, with 11 bases between them. The CDR3 bases are TGTGCCAGCAGCCAAGTGCACCCCTGGGAGACCCAGTACTTC. Translated, it gives CASSQVHPWETQYF.

This sequence joins TRBV30 and TRBJ1-6; 8 bases fit TRBD1. The V gene end was trimmed by 3 bases and the J gene end by 8 bases; junction bases not matched to a gene: 6. CDR1 GTSNPN and CDR2 SVGIG come from the germline V gene (reference sequence). The CDR3 is made up of 14 amino acids. CDR3 DNA: TGTGCCTGGAGCCGACAGGGGATGGATTCACCCCTCCACTTT. Its translation: CAWSRQGMDSPLHF. The full variable domain, in which reference TRBV30 and TRBJ1-6 provide the parts outside the CDR3, is SQTIHQWPATLVQPVGSPLSLECTVEGTSNPNLYWYRQAAGRGLQLLFYSVGIGQISSEVPQNLSASRPQDRQFILSSKKLLLSDSGFYLCAWSRQGMDSPLHFGNGTRLTVT.

This sequence joins TRBV6-2 or TRBV6-3 and TRBJ2-1; no clear D. Germline V CDR1 and CDR2: MNHEY, SVGEGT. V lost 4 bases and J lost 8, with 12 bases in between. This CDR3 has 13 amino acids. This chain's CDR3 is CASSLMEGYEQFF. The CDR3 DNA is TGTGCCAGCAGTTTAATGGAAGGTTATGAGCAGTTCTTC.

This rearrangement joins TRBV19 to TRBJ2-6; D unresolved. Germline assignment: CDR1 LNHDA and CDR2 SQIVND (reference sequence). The V gene lost 4 bases and the J gene lost 2 bases, with 9 bases spanning the gap. CDR3 length equals 15 residues. Written as DNA, the CDR3 is TGTGCCAGTAGTACTTCGAATCCTGGGGCCAACGTCCTGACTTTC. It specifies CASSTSNPGANVLTF.

In its sample, this clone was seen a few times. The chain employs TRBV7-3 and TRBJ2-3, with D perhaps TRBD2 (6 bases). CDR3 length equals 14 residues. Germline CDR1 reads SGHTA; CDR2 reads FQGTGA. V lost 2 bases and J 1 base, leaving 7 bases between the germline ends. CDR3 region: CASSLGEGTDTQYF. The CDR3 DNA is TGTGCCAGCAGCTTAGGGGAGGGCACAGATACGCAGTATTTT.

The chain couples TRBV6-1 to TRBJ1-1; D uncertain. Germline-derived CDR1 and CDR2 are MNHNS and SASEGT. CDR3 size: 14 residues. With 2 bases removed from V and 3 bases from J, the gap between germline ends came to 10 bases. The DNA for the CDR3 is TGTGCCAGCAGTGAAACCGGGGATCACACTGAAGCTTTCTTT. As protein: CASSETGDHTEAFF.